These 15 T cell receptor beta chains originate from one sample sequenced in a study of OX40 agonist ivuxolimab in advanced cancers. Clones were read by immunoSEQ multiplex PCR, and TCRdb kept only the in-frame ones, dropping some. Among under 25,000 clones listed, roughly 69% were seen once. The sample was CD4+ or CD8+ T cells sorted from blood, taken in a trial of the OX40 agonist ivuxolimab. These receptors all come from an adult with an advanced solid tumor such as melanoma, head and neck, liver or kidney cancer.

This chain joins TRBV10-3 and TRBJ2-7, with D possibly matching TRBD2 (7 bases). The germline CDR1 and CDR2 sequences are ENHRY and SYGVKD. The CDR3 has 19 amino acids. Trimming pared 0 bases from V and 2 bases from J, leaving 23 bases between. The DNA for the CDR3 is TGTGCCATCAGTGAGTCGACTTATGAGGGCCGGGGGGCCCCCTACGAGCAGTACTTC. It codes for CAISESTYEGRGAPYEQYF.

The chain links TRBV9 to TRBJ2-3, with a possible D match to TRBD2 (6 bases). Germline V lookup: CDR1 SGDLS, CDR2 YYNGEE. The V and J ends lost 0 bases and 0 bases respectively, with 11 bases between them. The CDR3 runs 16 residues. This CDR3 reads CASSVDRGSSTDTQYF. CDR3 coding DNA: TGTGCCAGCAGCGTAGACCGGGGGAGTAGCACAGATACGCAGTATTTT.

In DNA, the CDR3 is TGTGCCAGCAGCTCCCTAGGGGGGGGCCCTAACTATGGCTACACCTTC. Amino acid sequence: CASSSLGGGPNYGYTF. The gene calls are TRBV7-2 and TRBJ1-2; D may be TRBD1 (6 bases). CDR1 SGHTA and CDR2 FQGNSA come from the germline V gene. The CDR3 is 16 residues long. V lost 4 bases, J lost 0 bases, and 15 bases lay in between.

The gene calls are TRBV7-9 and TRBJ2-7; TRBD1 is a possible D gene (5 bases). From germline, CDR1 is SEHNR and CDR2 FQNEAQ (reference sequence). V was trimmed by 0 bases and J by 4 bases, leaving 7 bases between them. The CDR3 contains 13 residues. CDR3 amino acids: CASSLATGYEQYF. In DNA form, the CDR3 reads TGTGCCAGCAGCTTAGCAACAGGTTACGAGCAGTACTTC.

V gene TRBV2 combines with J gene TRBJ1-2, with D possibly being TRBD1 (5 bases). Germline CDR1 is SNHLY and CDR2 is FYNNEI. The ends were cut back, 3 bases at V and 8 bases at J, with 16 bases in the middle. The CDR3 loop spans 14 amino acids. CDR3 coding DNA: TGTGCCAGCAGTGAGGTTTCGGGGCGGGAAGGCTACACCTTC. Protein: CASSEVSGREGYTF.

This clone is medium-sized within its sample. This chain joins TRBV13 and TRBJ2-2, with 12 bases aligning to TRBD2. Unmatched junction bases numbered 6, after V lost 8 bases and J lost 5 bases. This CDR3 comprises 15 residues. Germline V CDR1 and CDR2: PRHDT, FYEKMQ (reference sequence). The CDR3 region is CASSPSGRGTGELFF. For the CDR3, the DNA is TGTGCCAGCTCCCCTAGCGGGAGGGGGACCGGGGAGCTGTTTTTT.

This chain links TRBV6-5 with TRBJ2-1, with D hard to call. Germline V gene lookup returns CDR1 MNHEY and CDR2 SVGAGI. With 0 bases removed from V and 10 bases from J, the gap between germline ends came to 13 bases. This CDR3 is 14 amino acids long. The CDR3 nucleotides read TGTGCCAGCAGTTACTCGAATACCCCTGGCGAGCAGTTCTTC. It is translated as CASSYSNTPGEQFF.

This clone was seen more than once but under ten times. This rearrangement joins TRBV7-6 to TRBJ1-1, with unresolved D. Trimming stripped 5 bases from V and 5 bases from J, with 12 bases between. CDR1 SGHVS and CDR2 FNYEAQ come from the germline V gene. This CDR3 is 13 amino acids long. The CDR3 DNA reads TGTGCCAGCAGCCCTATAGAGGGAACTGAAGCTTTCTTT. Translation: CASSPIEGTEAFF.

This clone was counted once. The rearrangement uses TRBV27 and TRBJ2-1; 10 bases align to TRBD1. Trimming at V came to 4 bases and at J to 0 bases, leaving 6 bases not matched to a gene. The CDR3 covers 17 residues. Germline CDR1 reads MNHEY; CDR2 reads SMNVEV (reference sequence). The CDR3 DNA reads TGTGCCAGCAGTTCCGGGACAGGGGCGATCTCCTACAATGAGCAGTTCTTC. Translating gives CASSSGTGAISYNEQFF.

The chain joins TRBV25-1 to TRBJ1-2; unclear D gene. Germline-derived CDR1 and CDR2 are MGHDK and SYGVNS. Trimming left V 2 bases short and J 7 bases short, with 11 bases between. The CDR3 loop spans 13 amino acids. DNA for the CDR3: TGTGCCAGCAGTGAACAGAGCTACTCTGGCTACACCTTC. Translated, it gives CASSEQSYSGYTF.

This chain joins TRBV7-8 and TRBJ1-1; no clear D gene. V was shortened by 1 base and J by 1 base, with 4 bases between the two germline ends. Per the germline V gene, CDR1 is SGHVS and CDR2 is FQNEAQ. The length of the CDR3 is 13 residues. The DNA for the CDR3 is TGTGCCAGCAGCTTAGGGAGGAACACTGAAGCTTTCTTT. This sequence encodes CASSLGRNTEAFF.

This clone was seen many times. The V gene is TRBV28, the J gene TRBJ1-4; TRBD1 agrees at 7 bases. The CDR3 contains 14 residues. CDR1 MDHEN and CDR2 SYDVKM come from the germline V gene. J lost 8 bases, V lost 5 bases, and 8 bases had no gene match. The CDR3 nucleotides are TGTGCCAGCAGTCTTCATCCGACAGGGGAAAAACTGTTTTTT. Translating it yields CASSLHPTGEKLFF.

This rearrangement joins TRBV6-5 to TRBJ2-7; maybe TRBD1 (5 bases). Germline V gives CDR1 MNHEY, CDR2 SVGAGI. The ends were cut back, 4 bases at V and 6 bases at J, with 13 bases in the middle. The CDR3 totals 13 residues. The CDR3 here is CASSSRQLGEQYF. CDR3 DNA: TGTGCCAGCAGTTCTAGACAGTTAGGCGAGCAGTACTTC.

The V call is TRBV10-1, the J call TRBJ2-5, with a tentative D call TRBD1 (5 bases). Germline CDR1 reads WNHNN; CDR2 reads SYGVQD (reference sequence). Trimming pared 1 base from V and 0 bases from J, leaving 12 bases between. The CDR3 length is 16 residues. CDR3 in amino acids: CASSECGQTYQETQYF. The CDR3 DNA reads as TGCGCCAGCAGTGAGTGCGGACAAACGTACCAAGAGACCCAGTACTTC.

This clone has only one observation. This chain connects TRBV28 to TRBJ2-6; D is unclear. In germline, CDR1 is MDHEN, CDR2 SYDVKM. Trimming removed 3 bases at V and 0 bases at J, with 9 bases between. CDR3 size: 16 residues. The CDR3 DNA is TGTGCCAGCAGTTTTTTTGGGTTCTCTGGGGCCAACGTCCTGACTTTC. This codes for CASSFFGFSGANVLTF.